The entry that follows covers one TCR beta chain sequence. The antigen is undetermined. Trimming shortened V by 0 bases and J by 2 bases, and 6 bases separated the two germline ends. The CDR3 has 14 residues. Germline CDR1 reads LGHNA; CDR2 reads YNFKEQ. Generated by immunoSEQ multiplex PCR, the TCRdb table keeps only in-frame clones and is missing some. The table records some 1,100,000 clones, around three quarters of them present only once. The data originate from a study of shared clonotypes between healthy human individuals. Whole-study findings and limits: It was expected that sequencing depth would affect clonotype sharing among donors.

This TCR derives from a man aged 18 to 30 in good health. Some clones in this sample may be carry-over from other donors' samples. This chain joins TRBV4-2 and TRBJ2-3, with D unclear. The specimen sequenced was memory CD4+ T cells from PBMCs. Subset: CD45RA-negative fraction. CDR3 DNA sequence: TGTGCCAGCAGCCAAGATAGTACCACAGATACGCAGTATTTT. Amino acids: CASSQDSTTDTQYF.